One sample yielded the 8 T cell receptor beta chains listed below, sequenced in a study of cytomegalovirus exposure and HLA in healthy donors. PCR involved 60 Vbeta and 13 Jbeta primers. Measured with immunoSEQ multiplex PCR; TCRdb has only the in-frame clones, and not every one. In total, the table holds tens of thousands of clones. The source material was PBMCs. These receptors all come from a woman aged 55-69 years in good health and CMV-seronegative.

The chain links TRBV4-3 to TRBJ2-5; 11 positions agree with TRBD1. CDR3 size: 17 residues. J gave up 6 bases and V 4 bases, and 13 bases lay outside the gene matches. Germline lookup yields CDR1 LGHNA and CDR2 YSLEER. CDR3 loop: CASSPMGPGQGDQTQYF. As DNA, the CDR3 is TGCGCCAGCAGCCCCATGGGTCCGGGACAGGGGGATCAGACCCAGTACTTC.

The DNA of the CDR3 is TGTGCCAGCAGCCCGCTTCCGACAGGGCCAGATACGCAGTATTTT. It translates to CASSPLPTGPDTQYF. The V and J genes are TRBV7-3 and TRBJ2-3, with 7 positions matching TRBD1. This CDR3 contains 15 residues. Germline V gene lookup returns CDR1 SGHTA and CDR2 FQGTGA. V trimming: 5 bases; J trimming: 4 bases; junction bases outside the gene matches: 9.

V is TRBV28 and J is TRBJ2-7, with 12 bases lining up with TRBD1. J lost 5 bases, V lost 3 bases, and 5 bases had no gene match. CDR3 length equals 15 residues. Germline-derived CDR1 and CDR2 are MDHEN and SYDVKM. CDR3 nucleotide sequence: TGTGCCAGCAGTTTGATGGGACAGGGGGCCGACGAGCAGTACTTC. This translates into CASSLMGQGADEQYF.

V and J are TRBV27 and TRBJ2-7; 11 nucleotides line up with TRBD1. V was clipped by 5 bases and J by 4 bases; unmatched bases: 7. The length of the CDR3 is 15 residues. The germline V gene has CDR1 MNHEY and CDR2 SMNVEV (reference sequence). The CDR3 nucleotides read TGTGCCAGCAGTAAAGGACAGGGGGCGCGTTACGAGCAGTACTTC. Protein product: CASSKGQGARYEQYF.

This sequence joins TRBV5-1 and TRBJ2-3; D possibly corresponds to TRBD2 (5 bases). Looked up from germline, CDR1 is SGHRS and CDR2 is YFSETQ. Trimming took off 0 bases at V and 4 bases at J, with 12 bases between the two ends. The CDR3 is 15 residues long. The CDR3 DNA reads as TGCGCCAGCAGCTTGGCCGGAACGGGATCAGATACGCAGTATTTT. Its translation is CASSLAGTGSDTQYF.

The rearrangement uses TRBV19 and TRBJ2-7, with TRBD2 matching over 9 bases. Germline V CDR1 and CDR2: LNHDA, SQIVND (reference sequence). The trim removed 3 bases at V and 4 bases at J, leaving 7 bases unmatched. The CDR3 runs 15 residues. The CDR3 is CASSISASGIYEQYF. In DNA, the CDR3 is TGTGCCAGTAGTATTTCGGCTAGCGGGATATACGAGCAGTACTTC.

This sequence joins TRBV5-1 and TRBJ1-1, with D maybe TRBD1 (6 bases). Germline assignment: CDR1 SGHRS and CDR2 YFSETQ. Trimming stripped 0 bases from V and 1 base from J, with 10 bases between. This CDR3 has 15 amino acids. Written as DNA, the CDR3 is TGCGCCAGCAGCTTGGCACCAGGGGCGAACACTGAAGCTTTCTTT. This sequence encodes CASSLAPGANTEAFF.

J is TRBJ2-5 and V is TRBV14; 7 bases fit TRBD2. The CDR3 length is 13 residues. Trimming at V came to 3 bases and at J to 14 bases, leaving 12 bases not matched to a gene. The germline CDR1 and CDR2 sequences are SGHDN and FVKESK. CDR3 region: CASSQQEETSSYF. CDR3 in DNA: TGTGCCAGCAGCCAGCAGGAAGAGACTAGCAGCTACTTC.